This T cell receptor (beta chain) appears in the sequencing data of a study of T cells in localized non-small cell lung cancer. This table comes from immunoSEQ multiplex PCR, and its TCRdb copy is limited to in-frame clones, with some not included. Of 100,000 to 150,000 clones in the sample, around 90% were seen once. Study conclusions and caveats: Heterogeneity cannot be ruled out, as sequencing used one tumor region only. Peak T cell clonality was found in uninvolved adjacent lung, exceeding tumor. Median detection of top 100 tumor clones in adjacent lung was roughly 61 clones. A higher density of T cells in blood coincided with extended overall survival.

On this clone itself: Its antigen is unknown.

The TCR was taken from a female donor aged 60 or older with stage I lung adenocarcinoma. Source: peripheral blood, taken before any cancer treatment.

The CDR3 DNA sequence: TGTGCCAGCAGCTTGGGTCTGAACACTGAAGCTTTCTTT. It codes for CASSLGLNTEAFF. V usage is TRBV11-2 and J usage is TRBJ1-1; no definite D call. Germline V gene lookup returns CDR1 SGHAT and CDR2 FQNNGV. The CDR3 runs 13 residues. With 3 bases removed from V and 0 bases from J, the gap between germline ends came to 5 bases.